Here is one T cell receptor beta chain with its context. No antigen is known for it. The sample comes from a study of shared clonotypes between healthy human individuals. Overall study findings and caveats: Estimated richness was generally greater in naive than memory subsets. Clonotype sharing across a few donors was observed for about 5.2% of naive CD4 clonotypes. Exclusively blood specimens were collected; tissue repertoires likely differ.

Original analysis: ImmunoSEQ supplied junction-only sequences lacking quality scores, so filtering was different. TCRdb's table, derived via immunoSEQ multiplex PCR, lists solely in-frame clones and lacks some. V, J and clone size are those of that table, while D and trimming were read from the DNA. Of about 610,000 clones in the sample, about 97% were seen once. Germline values: CDR1 SNHLY, CDR2 FYNNEI. V lost 8 bases and J lost 0, with 20 bases in between. The CDR3 covers 17 residues. The chain recombines TRBV2 with TRBJ1-5; tentatively, D is TRBD1 (5 bases). The sequenced material came from naive CD4+ T cells sorted from blood. Indicated subset: CD45RA+ positively selected. The receptor was isolated from a woman in her twenties or thirties in good health. This CDR3 reads CASRGSLGGYSNQPQHF. The DNA of the CDR3 is TGTGCCAGCCGGGGCAGCCTGGGGGGTTATAGCAATCAGCCCCAGCATTTT.